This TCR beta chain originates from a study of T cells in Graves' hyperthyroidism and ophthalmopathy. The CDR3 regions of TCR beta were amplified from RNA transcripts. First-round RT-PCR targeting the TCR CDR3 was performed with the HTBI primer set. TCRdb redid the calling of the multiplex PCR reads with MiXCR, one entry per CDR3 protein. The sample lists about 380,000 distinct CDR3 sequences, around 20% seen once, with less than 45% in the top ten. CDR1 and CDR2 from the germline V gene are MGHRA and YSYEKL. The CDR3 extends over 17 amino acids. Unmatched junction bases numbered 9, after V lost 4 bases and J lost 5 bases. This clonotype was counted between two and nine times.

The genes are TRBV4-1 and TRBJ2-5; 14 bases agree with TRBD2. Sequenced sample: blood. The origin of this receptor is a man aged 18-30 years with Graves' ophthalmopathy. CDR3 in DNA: TGCGCCAGCAGCCCGTCGACTAGCGGGGGGGCGGAGGAGACCCAGTACTTC. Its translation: CASSPSTSGGAEETQYF.